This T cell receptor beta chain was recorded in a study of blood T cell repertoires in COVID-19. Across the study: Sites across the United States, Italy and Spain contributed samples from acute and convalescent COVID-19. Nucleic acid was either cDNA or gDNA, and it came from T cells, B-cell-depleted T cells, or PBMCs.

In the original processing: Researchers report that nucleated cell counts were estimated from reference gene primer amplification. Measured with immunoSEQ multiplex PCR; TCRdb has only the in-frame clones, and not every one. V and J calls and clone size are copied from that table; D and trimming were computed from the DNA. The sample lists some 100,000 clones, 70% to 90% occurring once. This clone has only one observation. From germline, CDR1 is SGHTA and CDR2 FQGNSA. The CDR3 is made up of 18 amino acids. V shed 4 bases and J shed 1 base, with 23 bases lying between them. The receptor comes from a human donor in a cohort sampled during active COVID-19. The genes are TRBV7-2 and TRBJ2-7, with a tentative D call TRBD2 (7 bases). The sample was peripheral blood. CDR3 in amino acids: CASSSTGTNVGGSYEQYF. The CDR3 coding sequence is TGTGCCAGCAGCTCCACCGGGACTAATGTAGGGGGTTCCTACGAGCAGTACTTC.